The 8 T cell receptor beta chains listed next were all sequenced from one sample in a study of CD8 T cells in ankylosing spondylitis. TCRdb recomputed calls from the 5' RACE reads with MiXCR, one row per CDR3 protein. The sample lists approximately 210,000 distinct CDR3 sequences; more than 10% were seen once. The sample consisted of blood, either unsorted or a sorted T cell fraction (not recorded which). These receptors all stem from a male donor with ankylosing spondylitis or in good health (not recorded which).

In its sample, this clonotype was seen a few times. This sequence joins TRBV20-1 and TRBJ1-2; D gene unclear. CDR1 is DFQATT and CDR2 is SNEGSKA in the germline V gene (reference sequence). Trimming pared 0 bases from V and 4 bases from J, leaving 9 bases between. CDR3 length: 13 amino acids. The CDR3 DNA follows: TGCAGTGCTAGAGATCGGGCAGTCTATGGCTACACCTTC. It translates to CSARDRAVYGYTF.

The chain couples TRBV27 to TRBJ2-5; D is possibly TRBD1 or TRBD2 (6 bases each). Germline V CDR1 and CDR2: MNHEY, SMNVEV (reference sequence). This CDR3 contains 14 residues. V lost 1 base and J 4 bases, leaving 10 bases between the germline ends. CDR3 DNA: TGTGCCAGCAGTTTATTGGGGGGCGGAGAGACCCAGTACTTC. Translating gives CASSLLGGGETQYF.

The gene calls are TRBV15 and TRBJ2-7; weak D call: TRBD1 (5 bases). From germline, CDR1 is LNHNV and CDR2 YYDKDF (reference sequence). The germline V and J ends were trimmed by 1 base and 5 bases, with 15 bases remaining between them. The CDR3 sequence is 15 residues long. CDR3 in amino acids: CATSRAKGHGDEQYF. In DNA, the CDR3 is TGTGCCACCAGCAGAGCGAAGGGGCACGGCGACGAGCAGTACTTC. The whole variable domain, remainder taken from reference TRBV15 and TRBJ2-7, is DAMVIQNPRYQVTQFGKPVTLSCSQTLNHNVMYWYQQKSSQAPKLLFHYYDKDFNNEADTPDNFQSRRPNTSFCFLDIRSPGLGDTAMYLCATSRAKGHGDEQYFGPGTRLTVT.

The chain joins TRBV30 to TRBJ2-7; D tentatively reads TRBD1 or TRBD2 (5 bases each). Germline-derived CDR1 and CDR2 are GTSNPN and SVGIG (reference sequence). This CDR3 region has 12 residues. V shed 1 base and J shed 9 bases, with 13 bases lying between them. The CDR3: CAWSAGSGGQYF. The CDR3 DNA reads as TGTGCCTGGAGTGCGGGGTCTGGGGGGCAGTACTTC.

This chain links TRBV7-9 with TRBJ2-5; 10 bases map to TRBD2. Germline loops: CDR1 SEHNR, CDR2 FQNEAQ (reference sequence). V was pared by 3 bases and J by 3 bases, with 10 bases of the junction left unmatched. The CDR3 consists of 17 residues. The CDR3: CASSLGEAGGQEETQYF. CDR3 coding DNA: TGTGCCAGCAGCTTGGGGGAAGCGGGGGGGCAAGAAGAGACCCAGTACTTC.

This clonotype was counted many times. The V and J genes are TRBV5-1 and TRBJ2-7; D is possibly TRBD2 (5 bases). This CDR3 contains 13 residues. Per germline, CDR1 SGHRS and CDR2 YFSETQ. The germline V and J ends were trimmed by 7 bases and 0 bases, with 11 bases remaining between them. CDR3 residues: CASRSGSSYEQYF. The CDR3 bases are TGCGCCAGCCGCAGTGGGAGCTCCTACGAGCAGTACTTC.

The rearrangement joins TRBV2 to TRBJ2-1, with 9 bases lining up with TRBD2. V lost 4 bases to trimming and J lost 8 bases; unmatched junction nucleotides: 9. Looked up from germline, CDR1 is SNHLY and CDR2 is FYNNEI. CDR3 length equals 15 residues. The chain's CDR3 is CASSAGTSLLDEQFF. The CDR3 DNA reads TGTGCCAGCAGTGCCGGGACTAGCCTCCTCGATGAGCAGTTCTTC.

The chain uses TRBV20-1 and TRBJ2-1; D is possibly TRBD2 (5 bases). V dropped 5 bases and J dropped 3 bases, with 14 bases sitting between them. CDR1 DFQATT and CDR2 SNEGSKA come from the germline V gene (reference sequence). The CDR3 runs 14 residues. The chain's CDR3 is CSAPPGNYYNEQFF. CDR3 sequence (DNA): TGCAGTGCTCCGCCCGGGAACTACTACAATGAGCAGTTCTTC.